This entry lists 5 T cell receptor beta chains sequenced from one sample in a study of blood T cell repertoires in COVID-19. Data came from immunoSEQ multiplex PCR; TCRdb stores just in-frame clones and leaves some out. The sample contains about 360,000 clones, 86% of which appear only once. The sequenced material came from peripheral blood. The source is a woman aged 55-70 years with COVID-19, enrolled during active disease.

Here the CDR3 reads CASSGPLGGWGGGYTF. For the CDR3, the DNA is TGTGCCAGCAGTGGCCCTCTCGGAGGGTGGGGAGGTGGCTACACCTTC. This chain uses TRBV25-1 with TRBJ1-2; D is uncertain. CDR1 and CDR2 from the germline V gene are MGHDK and SYGVNS. The CDR3 has 16 amino acids. V lost 4 bases to trimming and J lost 7 bases, with 22 bases between them.

CDR3 sequence reads: CASSLILGGSYEQYF. CDR3 in DNA: TGTGCCAGCAGCTTAATCCTTGGCGGTTCCTACGAGCAGTACTTC. The V gene is TRBV7-2, the J gene TRBJ2-7; unclear D gene. CDR1 and CDR2 from the germline V gene are SGHTA and FQGNSA. With 2 bases removed from V and 1 base from J, the gap between germline ends came to 12 bases. This CDR3 spans 15 amino acids.

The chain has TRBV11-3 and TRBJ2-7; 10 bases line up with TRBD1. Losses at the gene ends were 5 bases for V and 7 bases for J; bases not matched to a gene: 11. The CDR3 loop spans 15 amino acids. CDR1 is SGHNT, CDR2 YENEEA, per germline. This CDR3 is CASSLGQGVMPEQYF. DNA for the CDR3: TGTGCCAGCAGCCTCGGACAGGGGGTAATGCCAGAGCAGTACTTC.

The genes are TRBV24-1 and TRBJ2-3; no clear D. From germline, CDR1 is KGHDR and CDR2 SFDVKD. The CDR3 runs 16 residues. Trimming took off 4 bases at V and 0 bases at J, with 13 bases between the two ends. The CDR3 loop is CATSDSVFPSTDTQYF. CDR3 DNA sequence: TGTGCCACCAGTGACTCCGTATTCCCTAGCACAGATACGCAGTATTTT.

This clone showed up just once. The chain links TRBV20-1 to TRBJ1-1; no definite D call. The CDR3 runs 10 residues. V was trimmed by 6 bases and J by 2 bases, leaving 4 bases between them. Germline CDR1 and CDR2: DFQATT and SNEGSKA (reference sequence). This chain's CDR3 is CSARNTEAFF. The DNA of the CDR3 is TGCAGTGCCCGTAACACTGAAGCTTTCTTT.